The T cell receptor (beta chain) described here comes from a study of blood T cell repertoires in COVID-19. Per germline, CDR1 SNHLY and CDR2 FYNNEI. V was clipped by 2 bases and J by 3 bases, with 13 bases between them. The length of the CDR3 is 15 residues. The assay was immunoSEQ multiplex PCR, and TCRdb's table has in-frame clones only and misses some. Here the sample spans about 300,000 clones, more than 85% being singletons. This TCR was sampled from a man aged 35-49 years with acute or convalescent COVID-19. The chain is built from TRBV2 and TRBJ1-1, with unresolved D. Source material: peripheral blood. The chain's CDR3 is CASSERRPAYTEAFF. CDR3 coding DNA: TGTGCCAGCAGTGAACGTCGCCCCGCGTACACTGAAGCTTTCTTT.